A single sample is the source of the 3 T cell receptor beta chains below, sequenced in a study of blood T cell repertoires in COVID-19. The repertoire was sequenced with immunoSEQ multiplex PCR; TCRdb's copy has only in-frame clones and lacks some. The sample has approximately 250,000 clones, more than 75% seen once; the top ten hold over 8%. Sequences were obtained from peripheral blood. These TCRs come from a man aged 40-49 years with active or convalescent COVID-19.

This chain connects TRBV20-1 to TRBJ1-1, with 7 positions matching TRBD1. CDR3 size: 14 residues. Germline V gene lookup returns CDR1 DFQATT and CDR2 SNEGSKA (reference sequence). Trimming took 3 bases from V and 3 from J; bases not matched to a gene: 7. CDR3 DNA sequence: TGCAGTGCTAGTCGGGGCAGGGGGGACACTGAAGCTTTCTTT. Its protein product is CSASRGRGDTEAFF.

The chain carries TRBV11-3 and TRBJ1-6; 10 bases agree with TRBD1. This CDR3 is built from 18 residues. V trimming: 5 bases; J trimming: 1 base; junction bases outside the gene matches: 8. The germline CDR1 and CDR2 sequences are SGHNT and YENEEA. In DNA form, the CDR3 reads TGTGCCAGCAGCCCGGGGACAGGGGAAGGTTCCTATAATTCACCCCTCCACTTT. Translating gives CASSPGTGEGSYNSPLHF.

The CDR3 region is CSVASTKDTDQPQHF. CDR3 in DNA: TGCAGCGTTGCATCCACAAAGGACACGGATCAGCCCCAGCATTTT. V is TRBV29-1 and J is TRBJ1-5; D possibly corresponds to TRBD1 (5 bases). Germline CDR1 SQVTM, CDR2 ANQGSEA. Trimming removed 4 bases from V and 5 bases from J, with 18 bases in between. The CDR3 covers 15 residues.